The 4 T cell receptor beta chains listed next were all sequenced from one sample in a study of T cells after yellow fever vaccination. In TCRdb, the 5' RACE reads were re-called with MiXCR into one record per CDR3 protein. The sample has about 170,000 distinct CDR3 sequences; about 10% are singletons. The sample here was CD8+ T cells sorted from PBMCs, taken 15 days after the yellow fever booster vaccination. The receptors come from a man younger than 30 who received the YFV17D yellow fever vaccine.

This clonotype was seen many times. The chain recombines TRBV29-1 with TRBJ2-7; 10 bases agree with TRBD2. The CDR3 runs 13 residues. The germline V gene encodes CDR1 SQVTM and CDR2 ANQGSEA. J gave up 3 bases and V 4 bases, and 3 bases lay outside the gene matches. The CDR3 protein is CSVVTSGFYEQYF. The CDR3 nucleotides read TGCAGCGTTGTGACTAGCGGGTTCTACGAGCAGTACTTC.

There are a few counts of this clonotype. The rearrangement uses TRBV9 and TRBJ2-5, with D possibly TRBD2 on 5 matching bases. This CDR3 has 14 residues. Germline values: CDR1 SGDLS, CDR2 YYNGEE. V lost 0 bases to trimming and J lost 3 bases, with 9 bases between them. CDR3 protein: CASSVDSLEETQYF. The CDR3 DNA follows: TGTGCCAGCAGCGTAGATTCACTAGAAGAGACCCAGTACTTC.

This clonotype was counted a few times. The rearrangement joins TRBV7-2 to TRBJ2-5; D assignment may be TRBD1 or TRBD2 (6 bases each). Germline lookup yields CDR1 SGHTA and CDR2 FQGNSA. V gave up 5 bases and J gave up 2 bases, with 21 bases separating them. This CDR3 has 17 residues. CDR3: CASSPLGGIVRQETQYF. The CDR3 coding sequence is TGTGCCAGCAGCCCCCTAGGGGGGATAGTGAGGCAAGAGACCCAGTACTTC.

The table lists this clonotype with a few counts. It is unclear where the CDR3 begins or ends on the DNA, so no DNA is shown, and the CDR3 is as TCRdb lists it. V gene TRBV7-8 combines with J gene TRBJ1-4; the DNA was not used to check the table's D call, TRBD1. With termini counted, the CDR3 has 15 amino acids. Germline V gene sequence: CDR1 SGHVS, CDR2 FQNEAQ. This chain's CDR3 is CASSSSGRTNEKLFF.